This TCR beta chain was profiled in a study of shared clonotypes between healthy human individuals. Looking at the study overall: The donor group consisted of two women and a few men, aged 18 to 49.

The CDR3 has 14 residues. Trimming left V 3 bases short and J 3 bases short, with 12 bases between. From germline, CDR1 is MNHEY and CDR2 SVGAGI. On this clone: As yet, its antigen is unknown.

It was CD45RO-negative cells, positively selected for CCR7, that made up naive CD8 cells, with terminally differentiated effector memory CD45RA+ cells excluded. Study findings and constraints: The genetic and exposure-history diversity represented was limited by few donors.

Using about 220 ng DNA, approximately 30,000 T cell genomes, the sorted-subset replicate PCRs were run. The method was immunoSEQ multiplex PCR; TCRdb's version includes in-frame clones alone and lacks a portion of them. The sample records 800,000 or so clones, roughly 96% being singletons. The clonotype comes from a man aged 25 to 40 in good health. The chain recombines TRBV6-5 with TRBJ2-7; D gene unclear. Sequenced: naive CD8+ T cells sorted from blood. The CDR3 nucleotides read TGTGCCAGCAGTTATATTGACACCTACTACGAGCAGTACTTC. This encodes CASSYIDTYYEQYF.